The clone carrying this T cell receptor beta chain was seen a few times. The antigen remains undetermined. The same CDR3 also results from other DNA sequences found in this sample. This sample was included in a study of CD8+ T cells in alopecia areata. Regarding the study as a whole: Tofacitinib yielded significantly lower scalp clonality and fewer expanded CD8+ clones among the top 100. In blood and scalp, many expanded lesional clones persisted during tofacitinib.

TCR sequencing used cDNA made by reverse transcription of extracted RNA. Clones were read by immunoSEQ multiplex PCR, and TCRdb kept only the in-frame ones, dropping some. The sample contains under 350,000 clones, more than 45% of which appear only once. Treatment: oral pan-JAK inhibitor, 5-10 mg twice daily. Cell sorting on a FACSAria was used to separate CD4+ and CD8+ T cells from the PBMCs. In germline, CDR1 is SGDLS, CDR2 YYNGEE. The trim removed 3 bases at V and 6 bases at J, leaving 3 bases unmatched. The CDR3 is made up of 12 amino acids. This TCR derives from a human donor with alopecia areata. This chain joins TRBV9 and TRBJ2-7; TRBD1 matches 7 bases. This sample comprised CD4+ T cells sorted from blood, obtained at week 24, from a patient treated with tofacitinib. CDR3 amino acids: CASSGTGGEQYF. In DNA, the CDR3 is TGTGCCAGCAGCGGGACAGGAGGCGAGCAGTACTTC.